This record covers a single T cell receptor (beta chain). The antigen is not known. The repertoire was sequenced with immunoSEQ multiplex PCR; TCRdb's copy has only in-frame clones and lacks some. The sample lists some 150,000 clones, less than 90% occurring once. The data were taken from a study of cytomegalovirus exposure and HLA in healthy donors. As for the study in general: Later analysis reported that the 120 validation repertoires shared the platform of the approximately 670 first-cohort repertoires.

The CDR3 length is 13 residues. The germline gives CDR1 SGHNT, CDR2 YENEEA. Trimming pared 5 bases from V and 10 bases from J, leaving 15 bases between. General study points: It was about 150 TCR beta chains that were listed as cytomegalovirus-associated. The authors confirmed in vitro that a few CMV-associated chains were specific for CMV antigens.

Sequenced material: PBMCs. This sequence joins TRBV11-3 and TRBJ1-5; a weak D match, TRBD1 (6 bases). The clonotype originates from a woman aged 18-29 years in good health and CMV-seropositive. CDR3 bases: TGTGCCAGCAGCGAAGGACAGTTTGGTCCCCAGCATTTT. Protein product: CASSEGQFGPQHF. Using reference TRBV11-3 and TRBJ1-5 for the parts outside the CDR3, the full variable domain is EAGVVQSPRYKIIEKKQPVAFWCNPISGHNTLYWYLQNLGQGPELLIRYENEEAVDDSQLPKDRFSAERLKGVDSTLKIQPAELGDSAVYLCASSEGQFGPQHFGDGTRLSIL.